Included here is one T cell receptor beta chain sequence, with context. Treatment here: some 20 received Ad26.COV2.S at low or high dose, single or two shots; 5 received placebo; per-sample allocation not given. Samples were taken on day 63 after the first vaccine or placebo injection. Method: immunoSEQ multiplex PCR; TCRdb's copy keeps in-frame clones and lacks some. Here the sample spans 380,000 or so clones, roughly four fifths being singletons. This sample was taken from a study of Ad26.COV2.S vaccination and SARS-CoV-2 variants. The CDR3 is made up of 15 amino acids. J was trimmed by 0 bases and V by 7 bases; bases with no gene match: 6. CDR1 SGHRS and CDR2 YFSETQ come from the germline V gene.

Sample: peripheral blood, taken in a trial of Ad26.COV2.S vaccine versus placebo. The chain employs TRBV5-1 and TRBJ2-2, with 7 bases lining up with TRBD1. This receptor was identified in a person aged 18 to 65 who received the Ad26.COV2.S COVID-19 vaccine or a placebo. Written as DNA, the CDR3 is TGCGCCAGCCGATCCGGGACAGCGAACACCGGGGAGCTGTTTTTT. Translation gives CASRSGTANTGELFF. Full variable domain (remainder filled in from reference TRBV5-1 and TRBJ2-2): KAGVTQTPRYLIKTRGQQVTLSCSPISGHRSVSWYQQTPGQGLQFLFEYFSETQRNKGNFPGRFSGRQFSNSRSEMNVSTLELGDSALYLCASRSGTANTGELFFGEGSRLTVL.